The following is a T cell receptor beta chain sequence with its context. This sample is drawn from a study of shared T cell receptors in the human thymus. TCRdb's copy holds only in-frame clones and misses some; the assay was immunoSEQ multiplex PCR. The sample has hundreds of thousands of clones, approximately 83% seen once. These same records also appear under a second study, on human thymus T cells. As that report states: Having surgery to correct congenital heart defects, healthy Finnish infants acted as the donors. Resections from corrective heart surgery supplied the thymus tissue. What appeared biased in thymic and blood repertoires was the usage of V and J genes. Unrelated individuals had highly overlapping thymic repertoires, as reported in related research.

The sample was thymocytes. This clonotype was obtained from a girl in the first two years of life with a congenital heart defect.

This CDR3 reads CASSQGCGGVQETQYF. CDR3 bases: TGTGCCAGCAGCCAGGGGTGCGGGGGAGTCCAAGAGACCCAGTACTTC. The V call is TRBV14, the J call TRBJ2-5; 7 positions match TRBD2. The germline gives CDR1 SGHDN, CDR2 FVKESK. With V trimmed by 3 bases and J by 1 base, 8 bases remained unmatched. This CDR3 is 16 amino acids long. The full variable domain, with the rest looked up from reference TRBV14 and TRBJ2-5, is EAGVTQFPSHSVIEKGQTVTLRCDPISGHDNLYWYRRVMGKEIKFLLHFVKESKQDESGMPNNRFLAERTGGTYSTLKVQPAELEDSGVYFCASSQGCGGVQETQYFGPGTRLLVL.